These 8 T cell receptor beta chains were all obtained from the same sample, sequenced in a study of tumor-infiltrating lymphocytes in primary liver carcinoma. Alongside blood RNA obtained from unsorted whole blood, germline DNA was also extracted. A constant-region primer served to make TCR beta cDNA from about 500 ng total RNA. Sequencing libraries for TCR beta derived from three nested multiplex PCR rounds that used slightly modified ARM-PCR. Researchers ran the first two PCR rounds for about 11 cycles each with TRBV1-TRBV30 forward primers and a C-beta reverse primer. Via MiXCR, TCRdb re-called the multiplex PCR reads, giving one row per CDR3 protein. Here the sample spans a few hundred thousand distinct CDR3 sequences, 50% to 75% being singletons. Specimen: peripheral blood. The receptors derive from a woman under 40 with primary liver carcinoma and hepatitis B virus infection.

This clonotype appeared a few times. V gene TRBV12-3 or TRBV12-4 combines with J gene TRBJ1-2, with TRBD1 as a possible D gene (6 bases). V was cut by 4 bases and J by 4 bases, with 10 bases left in between. This CDR3 has 13 amino acids. CDR3 amino acids: CASSSRGAYGYTF. For the CDR3, the DNA is TGTGCCAGCAGTTCCCGGGGGGCCTATGGCTACACCTTC.

Notes on this clonotype: No conserved phenylalanine or tryptophan is present at the end of the CDR3, so a read error is the likely explanation. The CDR3 sequence: CANSLGSPVVETQYI. The CDR3 DNA reads as TGTGCCAACAGCTTAGGGTCCCCCGTAGTGGAGACCCAGTACATC. V and J are TRBV11-1 and TRBJ2-5; D is undetermined. The CDR3 sequence is 15 residues long. Germline V gives CDR1 SGHAT, CDR2 FQDESV (reference sequence).

The chain employs TRBV14 and TRBJ2-1, with 10 positions matching TRBD2. The junction had 10 bases not matched to a gene; V was cut back by 2 bases and J by 9 bases. Looked up from germline, CDR1 is SGHDN and CDR2 is FVKESK. The CDR3 sequence is 16 residues long. CDR3 amino acids: CASSQLPGLALSEQFF. CDR3 DNA sequence: TGTGCCAGCAGCCAACTACCGGGACTAGCGTTGAGTGAGCAGTTCTTC. The full variable domain, in which reference TRBV14 and TRBJ2-1 provide the parts outside the CDR3, is EAGVTQFPSHSVIEKGQTVTLRCDPISGHDNLYWYRRVMGKEIKFLLHFVKESKQDESGMPNNRFLAERTGGTYSTLKVQPAELEDSGVYFCASSQLPGLALSEQFFGPGTRLTVL.

About this clonotype: Possible read error: a much larger clone is one base away. V and J are TRBV6-2 or TRBV6-3 and TRBJ2-6; 12 nucleotides line up with TRBD2. This CDR3 is built from 16 residues. Germline loops: CDR1 MNHEY, CDR2 SVGEGT. J was trimmed by 5 bases and V by 10 bases; bases with no gene match: 9. CDR3 protein: CANATSGSARANVLTF. CDR3 coding DNA: TGTGCCAACGCGACTAGCGGGAGTGCAAGGGCCAACGTCCTGACTTTC.

This clonotype was found many times. The J gene is TRBJ1-1, the V gene TRBV29-1; a possible D gene is TRBD1 (6 bases). The CDR3 is made up of 14 amino acids. With 2 bases removed from V and 5 bases from J, the gap between germline ends came to 15 bases. Germline values: CDR1 SQVTM, CDR2 ANQGSEA. CDR3 region: CSVEKGGMGTEAFF. The DNA for the CDR3 is TGCAGCGTTGAAAAAGGGGGGATGGGGACTGAAGCTTTCTTT.

This clonotype came up once. One junction end disagrees with the germline gene, perhaps due to a read error. This chain uses TRBV10-2 with TRBJ2-3; 14 bases map to TRBD2. Germline CDR1 reads WSHSY; CDR2 reads SAAADI. The CDR3 is made up of 15 amino acids. The CDR3 sequence: CASSGLAGGTDTRYF. CDR3 nucleotide sequence: TGCGCCAGCTCCGGACTAGCGGGAGGCACAGATACGCGGTATTTT.

This clonotype has more than one count but fewer than ten. The chain uses TRBV4-3 and TRBJ2-1, with 11 nucleotides matching TRBD2. Trimming removed 1 base from V and 4 bases from J; junction bases left unmatched: 15. The CDR3 loop spans 20 amino acids. Germline V lookup: CDR1 LGHNA, CDR2 YSLEER. The CDR3 DNA is TGCGCCAGCAGCCAAGGGACGGGACTAGCGGCATCCCCGACTTACAATGAGCAGTTCTTC. As protein: CASSQGTGLAASPTYNEQFF.

V gene TRBV12-3 or TRBV12-4 combines with J gene TRBJ2-3; D remains ambiguous. The better agreement between TRBJ1-5 and the DNA end casts doubt on the J call. CDR3 length equals 16 residues. The CDR3 DNA reads as TGTGCCAGCAGTTTTTGGACTAGCGGGAAACCAGATACGCAGCATTTT. This sequence encodes CASSFWTSGKPDTQHF.